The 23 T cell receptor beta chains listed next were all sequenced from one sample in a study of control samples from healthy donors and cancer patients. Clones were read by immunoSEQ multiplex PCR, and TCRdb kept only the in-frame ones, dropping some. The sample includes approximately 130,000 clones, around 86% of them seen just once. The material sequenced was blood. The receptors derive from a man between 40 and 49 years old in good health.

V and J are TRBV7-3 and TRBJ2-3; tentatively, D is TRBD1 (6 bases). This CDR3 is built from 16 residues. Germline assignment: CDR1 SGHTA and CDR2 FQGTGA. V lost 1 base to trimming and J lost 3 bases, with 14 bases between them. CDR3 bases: TGTGCCAGCAGCTTAATAGCTCTAACAGGGACAGATACGCAGTATTTT. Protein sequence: CASSLIALTGTDTQYF.

CDR3 protein: CASSLVAGDTGELFF. The DNA for the CDR3 is TGTGCCAGCAGCTTAGTTGCGGGAGACACCGGGGAGCTGTTTTTT. V and J are TRBV7-2 and TRBJ2-2; the match to TRBD2 covers 7 bases. V shed 1 base, J shed 3 bases, and the junction held 2 bases outside the gene matches. There are 15 residues in the CDR3. Germline-derived CDR1 and CDR2 are SGHTA and FQGNSA.

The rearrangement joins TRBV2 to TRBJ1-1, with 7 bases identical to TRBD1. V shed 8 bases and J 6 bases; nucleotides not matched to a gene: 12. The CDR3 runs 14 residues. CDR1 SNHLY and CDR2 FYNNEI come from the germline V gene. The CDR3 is CASVYTGAGAEAFF. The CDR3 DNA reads TGTGCCAGCGTATACACAGGGGCGGGGGCTGAAGCTTTCTTT. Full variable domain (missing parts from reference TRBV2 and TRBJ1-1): EPEVTQTPSHQVTQMGQEVILRCVPISNHLYFYWYRQILGQKVEFLVSFYNNEISEKSEIFDDQFSVERPDGSNFTLKIRSTKLEDSAMYFCASVYTGAGAEAFFGQGTRLTVV.

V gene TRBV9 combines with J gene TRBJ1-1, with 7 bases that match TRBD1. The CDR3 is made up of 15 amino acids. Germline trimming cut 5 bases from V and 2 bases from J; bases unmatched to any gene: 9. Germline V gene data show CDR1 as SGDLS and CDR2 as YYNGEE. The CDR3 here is CASRDTGTDNTEAFF. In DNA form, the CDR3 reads TGTGCCAGCAGGGACACCGGGACAGACAACACTGAAGCTTTCTTT.

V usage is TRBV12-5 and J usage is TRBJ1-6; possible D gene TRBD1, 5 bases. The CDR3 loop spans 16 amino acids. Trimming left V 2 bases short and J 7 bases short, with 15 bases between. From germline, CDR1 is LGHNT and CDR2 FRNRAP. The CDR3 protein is CASGLYLGDSNSPLHF. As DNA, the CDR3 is TGTGCTAGTGGTTTGTATCTAGGGGATTCGAATTCACCCCTCCACTTT.

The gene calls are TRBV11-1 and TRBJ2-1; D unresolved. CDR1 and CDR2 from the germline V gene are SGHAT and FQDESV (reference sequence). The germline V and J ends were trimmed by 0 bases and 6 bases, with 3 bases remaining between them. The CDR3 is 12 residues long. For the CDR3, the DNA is TGTGCCAGCAGCTTAGCGCTCAATGAGCAGTTCTTC. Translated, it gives CASSLALNEQFF.

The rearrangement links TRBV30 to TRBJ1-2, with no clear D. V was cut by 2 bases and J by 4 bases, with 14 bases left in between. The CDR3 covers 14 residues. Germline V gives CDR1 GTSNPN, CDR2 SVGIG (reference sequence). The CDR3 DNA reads TGTGCCTGGAGTATATACCTCGGGTCCTATGGCTACACCTTC. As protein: CAWSIYLGSYGYTF.

The CDR3 reads CASSLTGADYGYTF. In DNA form, the CDR3 reads TGTGCCAGCAGCTTAACAGGGGCTGACTATGGCTACACCTTC. This chain connects TRBV7-8 to TRBJ1-2; 7 nucleotides match TRBD1. Germline CDR1 SGHVS, CDR2 FQNEAQ. Trimming cost V 2 bases and J 3 bases; bases outside gene matches: 3. This CDR3 comprises 14 residues.

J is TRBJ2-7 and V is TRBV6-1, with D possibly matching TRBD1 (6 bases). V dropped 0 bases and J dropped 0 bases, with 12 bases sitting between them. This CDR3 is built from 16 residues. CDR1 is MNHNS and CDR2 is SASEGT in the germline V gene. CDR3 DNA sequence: TGTGCCAGCAGTGAAGCTCAGGGGACCAGCTCCTACGAGCAGTACTTC. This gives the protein CASSEAQGTSSYEQYF.

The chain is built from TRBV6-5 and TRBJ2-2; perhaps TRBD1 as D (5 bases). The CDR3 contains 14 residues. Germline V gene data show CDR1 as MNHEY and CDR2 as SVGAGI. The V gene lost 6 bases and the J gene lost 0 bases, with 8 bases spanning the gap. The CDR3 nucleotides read TGTGCCAGCAGGCGGACAACGAACACCGGGGAGCTGTTTTTT. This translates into CASRRTTNTGELFF.

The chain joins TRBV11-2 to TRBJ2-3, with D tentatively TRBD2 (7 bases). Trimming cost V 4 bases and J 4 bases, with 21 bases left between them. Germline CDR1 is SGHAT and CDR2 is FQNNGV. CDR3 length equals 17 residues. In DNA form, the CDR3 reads TGTGCCAGCAGCTCCCCCTTTTGGGGGGGGCCAGCAGATACGCAGTATTTT. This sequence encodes CASSSPFWGGPADTQYF.

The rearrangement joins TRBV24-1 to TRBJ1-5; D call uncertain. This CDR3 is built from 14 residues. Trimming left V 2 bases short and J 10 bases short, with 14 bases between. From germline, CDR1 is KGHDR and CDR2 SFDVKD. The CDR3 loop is CATSDSTLISPQHF. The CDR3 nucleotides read TGTGCCACCAGTGATTCTACATTAATCAGCCCCCAGCATTTT.

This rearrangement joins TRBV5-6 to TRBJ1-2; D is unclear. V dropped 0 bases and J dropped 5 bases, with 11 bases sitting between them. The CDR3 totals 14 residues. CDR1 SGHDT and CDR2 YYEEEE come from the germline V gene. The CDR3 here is CASSLAGRRYGYTF. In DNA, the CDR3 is TGTGCCAGCAGCTTGGCCGGCAGAAGGTATGGCTACACCTTC.

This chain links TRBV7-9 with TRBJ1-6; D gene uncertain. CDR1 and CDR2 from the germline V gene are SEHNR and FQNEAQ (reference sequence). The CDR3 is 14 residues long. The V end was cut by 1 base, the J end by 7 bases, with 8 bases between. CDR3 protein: CASSLVIANSPLHF. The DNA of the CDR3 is TGTGCCAGCAGCTTAGTCATTGCGAATTCACCCCTCCACTTT.

The CDR3 reads CASSPIGQHIQYF. In nucleotides, the CDR3 is TGTGCCAGCAGCCCTATAGGGCAGCACATTCAGTACTTC. This rearrangement joins TRBV7-2 to TRBJ2-4; D is uncertain. Germline V gene data show CDR1 as SGHTA and CDR2 as FQGNSA. The CDR3 extends over 13 amino acids. Trimming removed 5 bases at V and 8 bases at J, with 13 bases between.

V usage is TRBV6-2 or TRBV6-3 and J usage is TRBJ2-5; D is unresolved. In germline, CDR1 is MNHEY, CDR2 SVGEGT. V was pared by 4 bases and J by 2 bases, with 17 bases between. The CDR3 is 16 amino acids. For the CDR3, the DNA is TGTGCCAGCAGTTCCTCCGCCCCCCTCGAGCAAGAGACCCAGTACTTC. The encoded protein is CASSSSAPLEQETQYF.

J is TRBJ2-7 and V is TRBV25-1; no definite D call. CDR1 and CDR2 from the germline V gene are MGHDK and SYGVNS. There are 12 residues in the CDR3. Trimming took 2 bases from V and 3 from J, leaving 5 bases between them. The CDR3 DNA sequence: TGTGCCAGCAGTGAAGTGATCTACGAGCAGTACTTC. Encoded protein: CASSEVIYEQYF.

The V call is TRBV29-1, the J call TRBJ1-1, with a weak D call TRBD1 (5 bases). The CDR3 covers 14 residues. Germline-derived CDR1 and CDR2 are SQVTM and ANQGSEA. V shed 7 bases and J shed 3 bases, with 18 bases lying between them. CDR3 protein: CSGRVGSGDTEAFF. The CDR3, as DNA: TGCAGCGGACGGGTGGGATCGGGGGACACTGAAGCTTTCTTT.

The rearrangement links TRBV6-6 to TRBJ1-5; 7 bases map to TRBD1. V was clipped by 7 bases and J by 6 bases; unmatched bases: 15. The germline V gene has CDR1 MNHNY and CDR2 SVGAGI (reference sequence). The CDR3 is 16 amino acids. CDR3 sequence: CASTALRRGQAQPQHF. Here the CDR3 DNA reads TGTGCCAGCACTGCTCTCAGGAGGGGGCAGGCTCAGCCCCAGCATTTT.

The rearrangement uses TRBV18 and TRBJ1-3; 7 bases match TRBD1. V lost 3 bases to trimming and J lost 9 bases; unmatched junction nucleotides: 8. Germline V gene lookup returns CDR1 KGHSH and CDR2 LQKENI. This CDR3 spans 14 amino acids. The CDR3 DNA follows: TGTGCCAGCTCACCGGGACAGCTCCGGGGCACCATATATTTT. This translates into CASSPGQLRGTIYF.

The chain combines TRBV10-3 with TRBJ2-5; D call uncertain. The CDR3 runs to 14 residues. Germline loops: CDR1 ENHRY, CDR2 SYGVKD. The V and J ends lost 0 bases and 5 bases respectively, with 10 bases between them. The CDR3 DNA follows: TGTGCCATCAGTGAGTCACGTGGGCGGGAGACCCAGTACTTC. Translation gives CAISESRGRETQYF.

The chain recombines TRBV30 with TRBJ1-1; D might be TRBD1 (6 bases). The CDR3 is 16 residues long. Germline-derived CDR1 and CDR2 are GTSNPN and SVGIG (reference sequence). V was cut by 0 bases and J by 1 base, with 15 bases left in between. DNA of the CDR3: TGTGCCTGGAGTGTACTAAGGGGGAGGACGAACACTGAAGCTTTCTTT. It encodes CAWSVLRGRTNTEAFF.

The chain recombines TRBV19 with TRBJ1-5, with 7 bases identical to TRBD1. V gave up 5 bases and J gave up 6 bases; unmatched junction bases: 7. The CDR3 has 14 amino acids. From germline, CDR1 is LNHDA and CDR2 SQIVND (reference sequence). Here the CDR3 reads CASSSRQGGQPQHF. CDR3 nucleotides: TGTGCCAGTAGTTCCAGACAGGGAGGTCAGCCCCAGCATTTT. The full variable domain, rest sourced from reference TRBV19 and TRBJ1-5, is DGGITQSPKYLFRKEGQNVTLSCEQNLNHDAMYWYRQDPGQGLRLIYYSQIVNDFQKGDIAEGYSVSREKKESFPLTVTSAQKNPTAFYLCASSSRQGGQPQHFGDGTRLSIL.